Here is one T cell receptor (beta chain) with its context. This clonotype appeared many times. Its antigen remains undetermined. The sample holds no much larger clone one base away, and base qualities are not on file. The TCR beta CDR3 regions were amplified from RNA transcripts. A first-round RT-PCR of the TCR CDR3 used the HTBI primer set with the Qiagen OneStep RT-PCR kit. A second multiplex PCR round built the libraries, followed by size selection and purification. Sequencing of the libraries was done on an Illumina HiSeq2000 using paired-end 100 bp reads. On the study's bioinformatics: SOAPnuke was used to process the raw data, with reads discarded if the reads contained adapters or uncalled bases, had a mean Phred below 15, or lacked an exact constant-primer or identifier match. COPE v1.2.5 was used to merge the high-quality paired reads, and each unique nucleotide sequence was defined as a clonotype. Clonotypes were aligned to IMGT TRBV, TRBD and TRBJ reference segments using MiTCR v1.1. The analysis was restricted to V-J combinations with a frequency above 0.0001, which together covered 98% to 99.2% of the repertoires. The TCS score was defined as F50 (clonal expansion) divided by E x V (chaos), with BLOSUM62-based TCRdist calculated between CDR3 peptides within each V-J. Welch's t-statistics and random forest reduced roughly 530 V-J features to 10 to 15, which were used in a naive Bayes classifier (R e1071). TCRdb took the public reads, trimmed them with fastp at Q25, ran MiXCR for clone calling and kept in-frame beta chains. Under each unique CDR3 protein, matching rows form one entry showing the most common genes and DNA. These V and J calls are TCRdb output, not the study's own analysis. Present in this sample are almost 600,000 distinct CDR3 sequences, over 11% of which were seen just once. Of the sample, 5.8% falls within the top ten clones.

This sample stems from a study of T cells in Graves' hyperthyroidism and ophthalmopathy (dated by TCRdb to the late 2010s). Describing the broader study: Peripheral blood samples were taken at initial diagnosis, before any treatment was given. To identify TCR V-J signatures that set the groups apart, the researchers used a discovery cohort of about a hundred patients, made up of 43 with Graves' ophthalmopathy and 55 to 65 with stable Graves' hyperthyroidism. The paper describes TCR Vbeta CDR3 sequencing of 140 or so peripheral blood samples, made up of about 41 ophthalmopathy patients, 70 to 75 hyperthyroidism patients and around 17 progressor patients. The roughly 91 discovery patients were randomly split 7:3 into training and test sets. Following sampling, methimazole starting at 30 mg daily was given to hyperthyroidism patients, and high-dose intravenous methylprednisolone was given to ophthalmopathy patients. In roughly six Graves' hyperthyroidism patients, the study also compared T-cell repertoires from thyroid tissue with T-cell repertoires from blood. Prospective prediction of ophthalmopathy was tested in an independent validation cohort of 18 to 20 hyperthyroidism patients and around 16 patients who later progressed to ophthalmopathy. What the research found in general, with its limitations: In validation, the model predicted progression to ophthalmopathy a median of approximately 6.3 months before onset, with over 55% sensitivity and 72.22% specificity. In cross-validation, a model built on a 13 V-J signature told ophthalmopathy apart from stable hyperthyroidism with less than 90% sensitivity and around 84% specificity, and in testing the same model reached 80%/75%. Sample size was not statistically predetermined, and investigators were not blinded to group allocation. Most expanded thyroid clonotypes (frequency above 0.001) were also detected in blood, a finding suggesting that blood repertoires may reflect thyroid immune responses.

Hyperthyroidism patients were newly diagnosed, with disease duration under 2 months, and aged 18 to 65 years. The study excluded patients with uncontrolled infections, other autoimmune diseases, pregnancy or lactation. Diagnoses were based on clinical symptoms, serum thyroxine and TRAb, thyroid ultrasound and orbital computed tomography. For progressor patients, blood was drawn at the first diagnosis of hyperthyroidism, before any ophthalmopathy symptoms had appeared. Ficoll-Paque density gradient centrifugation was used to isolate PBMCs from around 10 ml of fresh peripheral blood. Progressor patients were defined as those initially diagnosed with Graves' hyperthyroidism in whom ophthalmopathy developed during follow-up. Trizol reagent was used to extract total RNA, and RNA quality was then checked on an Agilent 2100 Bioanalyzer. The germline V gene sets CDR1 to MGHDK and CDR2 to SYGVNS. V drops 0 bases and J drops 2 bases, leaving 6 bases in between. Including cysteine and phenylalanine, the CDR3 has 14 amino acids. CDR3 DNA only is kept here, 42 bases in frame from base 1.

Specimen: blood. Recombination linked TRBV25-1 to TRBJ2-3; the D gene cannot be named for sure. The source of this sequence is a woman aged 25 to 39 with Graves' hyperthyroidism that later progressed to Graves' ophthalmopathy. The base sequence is TGTGCCAGCAGTGAATATAGGTCCACAGATACGCAGTATTTT. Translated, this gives CASSEYRSTDTQYF.